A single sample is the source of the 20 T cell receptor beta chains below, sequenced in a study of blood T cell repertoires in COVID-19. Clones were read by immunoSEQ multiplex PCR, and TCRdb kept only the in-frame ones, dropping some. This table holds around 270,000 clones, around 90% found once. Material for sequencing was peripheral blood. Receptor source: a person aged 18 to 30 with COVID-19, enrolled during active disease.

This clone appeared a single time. The CDR3 region is CASSSGWGTGEEKLFF. CDR3 in DNA: TGTGCCAGCAGCTCCGGATGGGGGACAGGGGAGGAAAAACTGTTTTTT. The rearrangement uses TRBV21-1 and TRBJ1-4; the table calls TRBD1, which could not be checked here. TRBV21-1 is annotated as a pseudogene. This CDR3 is 16 amino acids long.

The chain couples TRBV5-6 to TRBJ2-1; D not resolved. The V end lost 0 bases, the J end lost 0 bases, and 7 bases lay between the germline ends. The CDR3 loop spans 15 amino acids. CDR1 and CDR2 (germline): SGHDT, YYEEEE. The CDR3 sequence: CASSLGRSSYNEQFF. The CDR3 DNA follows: TGTGCCAGCAGCTTGGGGCGGAGCTCCTACAATGAGCAGTTCTTC. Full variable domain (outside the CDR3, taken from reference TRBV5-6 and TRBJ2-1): DAGVTQSPTHLIKTRGQQVTLRCSPKSGHDTVSWYQQALGQGPQFIFQYYEEEERQRGNFPDRFSGHQFPNYSSELNVNALLLGDSALYLCASSLGRSSYNEQFFGPGTRLTVL.

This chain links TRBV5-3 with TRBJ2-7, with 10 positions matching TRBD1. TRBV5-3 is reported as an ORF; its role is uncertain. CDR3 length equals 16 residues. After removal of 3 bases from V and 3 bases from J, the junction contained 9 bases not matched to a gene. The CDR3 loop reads CARSSAGDRGHYEQYF. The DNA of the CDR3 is TGTGCCAGAAGCTCAGCAGGGGACAGGGGACACTACGAGCAGTACTTC.

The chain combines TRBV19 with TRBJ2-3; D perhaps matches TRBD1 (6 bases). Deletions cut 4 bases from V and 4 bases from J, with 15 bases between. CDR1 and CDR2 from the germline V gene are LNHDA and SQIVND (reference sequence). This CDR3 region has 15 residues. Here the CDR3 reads CASSNPGEWPDTQYF. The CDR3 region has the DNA TGTGCCAGTAGTAACCCAGGGGAATGGCCAGATACGCAGTATTTT.

The CDR3, as DNA: TGTGCCTGGAGTGTATACCTTGCCGGCTCCTACAATGAGCAGTTCTTC. Translation gives CAWSVYLAGSYNEQFF. The chain couples TRBV30 to TRBJ2-1; D unclear. The CDR3 contains 16 residues. Trimming stripped 0 bases from V and 0 bases from J, with 12 bases between. Germline-derived CDR1 and CDR2 are GTSNPN and SVGIG (reference sequence).

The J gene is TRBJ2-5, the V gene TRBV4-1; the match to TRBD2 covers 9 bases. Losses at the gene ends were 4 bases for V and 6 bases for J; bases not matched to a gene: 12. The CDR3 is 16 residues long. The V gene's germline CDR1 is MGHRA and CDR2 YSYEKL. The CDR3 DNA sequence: TGCGCCAGCAGCCTCGACTCAGGAGCGGGAGGAAAGACCCAGTACTTC. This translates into CASSLDSGAGGKTQYF.

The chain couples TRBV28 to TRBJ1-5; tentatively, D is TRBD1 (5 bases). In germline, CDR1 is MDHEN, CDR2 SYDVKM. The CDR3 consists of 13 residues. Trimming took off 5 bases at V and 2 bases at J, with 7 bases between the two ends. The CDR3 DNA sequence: TGTGCCAGCAGTCCGGGGGGCAATCAGCCCCAGCATTTT. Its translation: CASSPGGNQPQHF. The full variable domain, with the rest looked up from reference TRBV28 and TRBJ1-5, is DVKVTQSSRYLVKRTGEKVFLECVQDMDHENMFWYRQDPGLGLRLIYFSYDVKMKEKGDIPEGYSVSREKKERFSLILESASTNQTSMYLCASSPGGNQPQHFGDGTRLSIL.

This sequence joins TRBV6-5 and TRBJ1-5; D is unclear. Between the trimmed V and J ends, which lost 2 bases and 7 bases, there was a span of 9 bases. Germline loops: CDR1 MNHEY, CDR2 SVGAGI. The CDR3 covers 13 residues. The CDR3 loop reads CASSYGLNQPQHF. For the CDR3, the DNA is TGTGCCAGCAGTTACGGTCTAAACCAGCCCCAGCATTTT.

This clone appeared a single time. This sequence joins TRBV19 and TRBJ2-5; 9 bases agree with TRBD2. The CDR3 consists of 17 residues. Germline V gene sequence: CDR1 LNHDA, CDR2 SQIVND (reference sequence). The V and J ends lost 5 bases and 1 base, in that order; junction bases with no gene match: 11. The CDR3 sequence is CASSFRKSSGTQETQYF. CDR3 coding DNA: TGTGCCAGTAGTTTCCGCAAGTCTAGCGGGACCCAAGAGACCCAGTACTTC.

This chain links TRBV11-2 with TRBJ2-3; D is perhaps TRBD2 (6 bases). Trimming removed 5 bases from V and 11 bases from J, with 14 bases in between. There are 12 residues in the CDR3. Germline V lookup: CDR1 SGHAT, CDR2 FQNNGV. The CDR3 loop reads CASSPRPGGQYF. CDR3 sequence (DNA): TGTGCCAGCAGCCCGCGGCCCGGGGGGCAGTATTTT.

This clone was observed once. CDR3 region: CASSERTGTVLQETQYF. The CDR3 nucleotides read TGTGCCAGCAGCGAGCGCACCGGGACAGTCTTACAAGAGACCCAGTACTTC. The V call is TRBV9, the J call TRBJ2-5; TRBD1 agrees at 7 bases. J lost 2 bases, V lost 3 bases, and 13 bases had no gene match. CDR1 is SGDLS, CDR2 YYNGEE, per germline. The CDR3 has 17 amino acids.

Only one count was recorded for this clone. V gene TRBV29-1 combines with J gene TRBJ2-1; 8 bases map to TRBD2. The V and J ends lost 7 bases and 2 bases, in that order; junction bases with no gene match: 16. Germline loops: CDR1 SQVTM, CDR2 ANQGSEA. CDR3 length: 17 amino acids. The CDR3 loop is CSADPGAFGGAYNEQFF. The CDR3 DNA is TGCAGCGCTGATCCCGGGGCCTTCGGGGGGGCCTACAATGAGCAGTTCTTC.

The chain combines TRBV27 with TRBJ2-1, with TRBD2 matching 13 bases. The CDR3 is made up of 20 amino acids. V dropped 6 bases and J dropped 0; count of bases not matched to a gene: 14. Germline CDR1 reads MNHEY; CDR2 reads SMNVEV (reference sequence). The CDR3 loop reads CASRETSGRNSNPSYNEQFF. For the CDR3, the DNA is TGTGCCAGCAGGGAGACTAGCGGGAGGAATAGTAATCCCTCCTACAATGAGCAGTTCTTC.

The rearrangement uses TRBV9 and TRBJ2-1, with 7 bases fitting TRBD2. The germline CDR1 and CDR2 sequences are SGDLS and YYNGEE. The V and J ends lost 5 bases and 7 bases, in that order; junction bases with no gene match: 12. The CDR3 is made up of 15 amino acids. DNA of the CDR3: TGTGCCAGCAGGCCGGCGGGACTAACAACTAATGAGCAGTTCTTC. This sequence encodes CASRPAGLTTNEQFF.

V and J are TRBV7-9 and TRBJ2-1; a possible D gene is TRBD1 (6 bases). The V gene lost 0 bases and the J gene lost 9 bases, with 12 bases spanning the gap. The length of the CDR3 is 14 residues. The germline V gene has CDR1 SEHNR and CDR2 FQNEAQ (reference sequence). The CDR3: CASSLAQGNGEQFF. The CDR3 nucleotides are TGTGCCAGCAGCTTAGCACAGGGTAACGGTGAGCAGTTCTTC.

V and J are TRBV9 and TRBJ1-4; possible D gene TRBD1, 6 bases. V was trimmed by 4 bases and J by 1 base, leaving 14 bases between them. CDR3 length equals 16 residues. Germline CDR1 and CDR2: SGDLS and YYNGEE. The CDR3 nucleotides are TGTGCCAGCAGCCCCCGTGGGGGCGGAACTAATGAAAAACTGTTTTTT. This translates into CASSPRGGGTNEKLFF.

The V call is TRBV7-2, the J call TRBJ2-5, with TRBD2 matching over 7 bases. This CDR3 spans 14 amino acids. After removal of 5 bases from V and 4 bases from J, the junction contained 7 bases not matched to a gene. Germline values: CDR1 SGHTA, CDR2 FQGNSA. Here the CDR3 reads CASSGRDPGETQYF. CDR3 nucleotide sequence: TGTGCCAGCAGCGGGAGGGACCCCGGAGAGACCCAGTACTTC. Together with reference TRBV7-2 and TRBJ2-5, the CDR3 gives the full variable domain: GAGVSQSPSNKVTEKGKDVELRCDPISGHTALYWYRQSLGQGLEFLIYFQGNSAPDKSGLPSDRFSAERTGGSVSTLTIQRTQQEDSAVYLCASSGRDPGETQYFGPGTRLLVL.

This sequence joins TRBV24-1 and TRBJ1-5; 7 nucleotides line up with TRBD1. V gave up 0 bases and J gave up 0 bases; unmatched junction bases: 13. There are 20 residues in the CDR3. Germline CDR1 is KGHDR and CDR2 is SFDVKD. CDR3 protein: CATSDLRQGGSNYSNQPQHF. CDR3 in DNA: TGTGCCACCAGTGATTTGCGACAGGGCGGCTCCAACTATAGCAATCAGCCCCAGCATTTT.

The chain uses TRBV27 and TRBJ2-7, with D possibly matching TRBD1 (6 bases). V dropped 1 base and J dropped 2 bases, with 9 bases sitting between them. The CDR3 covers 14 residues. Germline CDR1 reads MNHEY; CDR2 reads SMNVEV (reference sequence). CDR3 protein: CASSLYSGAYEQYF. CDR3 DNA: TGTGCCAGCAGTTTATATTCAGGGGCCTACGAGCAGTACTTC.

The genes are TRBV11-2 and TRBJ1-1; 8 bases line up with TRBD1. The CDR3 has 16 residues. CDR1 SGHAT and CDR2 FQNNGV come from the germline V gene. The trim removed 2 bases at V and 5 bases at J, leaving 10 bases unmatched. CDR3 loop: CASSLMMKQGGTEAFF. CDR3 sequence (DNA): TGTGCCAGCAGCTTAATGATGAAACAGGGGGGAACTGAAGCTTTCTTT.